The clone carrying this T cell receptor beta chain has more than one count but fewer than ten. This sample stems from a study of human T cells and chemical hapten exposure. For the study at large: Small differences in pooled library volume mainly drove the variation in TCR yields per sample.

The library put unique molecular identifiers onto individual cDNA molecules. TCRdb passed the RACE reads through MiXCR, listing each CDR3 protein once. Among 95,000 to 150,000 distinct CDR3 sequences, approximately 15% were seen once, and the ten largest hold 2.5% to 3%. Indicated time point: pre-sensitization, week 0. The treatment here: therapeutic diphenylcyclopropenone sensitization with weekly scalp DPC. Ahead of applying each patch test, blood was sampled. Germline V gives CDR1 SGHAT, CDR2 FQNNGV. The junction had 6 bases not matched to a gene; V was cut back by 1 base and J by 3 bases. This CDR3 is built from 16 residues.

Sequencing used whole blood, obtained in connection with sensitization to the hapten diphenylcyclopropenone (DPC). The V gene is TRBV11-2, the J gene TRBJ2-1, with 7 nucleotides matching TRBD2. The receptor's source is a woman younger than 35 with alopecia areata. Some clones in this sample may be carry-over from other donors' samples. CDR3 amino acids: CASSLAPAGNYNEQFF. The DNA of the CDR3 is TGTGCCAGCAGCTTAGCCCCAGCGGGGAACTACAATGAGCAGTTCTTC.